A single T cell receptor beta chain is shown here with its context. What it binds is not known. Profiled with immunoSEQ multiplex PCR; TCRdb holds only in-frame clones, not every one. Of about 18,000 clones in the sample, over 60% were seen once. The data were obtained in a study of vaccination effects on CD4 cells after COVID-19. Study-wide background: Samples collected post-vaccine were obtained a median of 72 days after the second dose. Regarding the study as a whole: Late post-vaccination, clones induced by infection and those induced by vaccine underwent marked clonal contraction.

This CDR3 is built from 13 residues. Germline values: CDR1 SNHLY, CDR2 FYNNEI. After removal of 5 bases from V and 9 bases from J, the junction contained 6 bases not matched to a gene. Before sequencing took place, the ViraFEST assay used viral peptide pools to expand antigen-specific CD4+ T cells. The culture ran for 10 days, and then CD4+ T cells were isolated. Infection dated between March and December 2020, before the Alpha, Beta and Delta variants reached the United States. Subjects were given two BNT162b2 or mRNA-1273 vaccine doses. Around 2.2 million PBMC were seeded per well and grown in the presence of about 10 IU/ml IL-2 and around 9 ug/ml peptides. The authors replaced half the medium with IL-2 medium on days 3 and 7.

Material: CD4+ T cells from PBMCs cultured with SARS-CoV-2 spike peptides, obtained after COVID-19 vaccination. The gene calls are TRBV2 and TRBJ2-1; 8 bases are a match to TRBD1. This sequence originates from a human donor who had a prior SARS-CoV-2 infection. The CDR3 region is CASSKDRGSEQFF. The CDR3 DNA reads TGTGCCAGCAGTAAAGACAGGGGAAGTGAGCAGTTCTTC. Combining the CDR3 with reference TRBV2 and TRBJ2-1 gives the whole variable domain EPEVTQTPSHQVTQMGQEVILRCVPISNHLYFYWYRQILGQKVEFLVSFYNNEISEKSEIFDDQFSVERPDGSNFTLKIRSTKLEDSAMYFCASSKDRGSEQFFGPGTRLTVL.